One sample yielded the 5 T cell receptor beta chains listed below, sequenced in a study of shared clonotypes between healthy human individuals. Assay: immunoSEQ multiplex PCR; the TCRdb copy retains only in-frame clones and omits some. The repertoire holds 1.6 million or so clones, with roughly 96% as singletons. The specimen sequenced was naive CD4+ T cells sorted from blood. Subset denoted: CD45RA+ positively selected. All receptors come from a man aged 30-40 years in good health.

Points on this clone: Other nucleotide sequences from this sample produce the same CDR3. The V gene is TRBV27, the J gene TRBJ2-7; 8 bases line up with TRBD1. The junction had 5 bases not matched to a gene; V was cut back by 5 bases and J by 2 bases. The CDR3 is 14 residues long. The germline gives CDR1 MNHEY, CDR2 SMNVEV (reference sequence). CDR3 region: CASSLGQGPYEQYF. The DNA for the CDR3 is TGTGCCAGCAGTCTCGGACAGGGTCCCTACGAGCAGTACTTC.

This sequence joins TRBV6-1 and TRBJ1-2; TRBD1 matches at 7 bases. CDR3 length equals 16 residues. Germline V lookup: CDR1 MNHNS, CDR2 SASEGT. V trimming: 0 bases; J trimming: 2 bases; junction bases outside the gene matches: 6. In nucleotides, the CDR3 is TGTGCCAGCAGTGAAGCACGACAGGGTAGAAACTATGGCTACACCTTC. The encoded protein is CASSEARQGRNYGYTF.

The J gene is TRBJ2-7, the V gene TRBV6-1; no firm D call. The CDR3 contains 12 residues. Trimming left V 5 bases short and J 8 bases short, with 13 bases between. Per the germline V gene, CDR1 is MNHNS and CDR2 is SASEGT. In DNA form, the CDR3 reads TGTGCCAGCAGTAAAGAGGACGAAAAGCAGTACTTC. It translates to CASSKEDEKQYF.

The chain employs TRBV25-1 and TRBJ2-7, with D uncertain. V gave up 4 bases and J gave up 5 bases, with 9 bases separating them. The germline CDR1 and CDR2 sequences are MGHDK and SYGVNS. The CDR3 is made up of 12 amino acids. The CDR3 DNA follows: TGTGCCAGCAGTGCATTCGGTGACGAGCAGTACTTC. Encoded protein: CASSAFGDEQYF.

Only one count was recorded for this clone. The V gene is TRBV7-3, the J gene TRBJ1-4; TRBD1 might be the D (6 bases). CDR1 is SGHTA and CDR2 is FQGTGA in the germline V gene. The CDR3 covers 15 residues. Deletions cut 5 bases from V and 3 bases from J, with 13 bases between. The CDR3 DNA is TGTGCCAGCAGCCGAGGGGGGCCTGCTAATGAAAAACTGTTTTTT. Residues: CASSRGGPANEKLFF.